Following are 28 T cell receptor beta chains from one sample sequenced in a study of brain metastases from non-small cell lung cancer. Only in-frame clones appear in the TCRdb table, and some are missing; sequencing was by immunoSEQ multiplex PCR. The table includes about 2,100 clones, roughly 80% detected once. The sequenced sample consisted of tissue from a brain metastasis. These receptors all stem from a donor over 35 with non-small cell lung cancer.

CDR3 bases: TGTGCCAGCAGCGATAGTCGGCGGGGCACAGATACGCAGTATTTT. Translation: CASSDSRRGTDTQYF. The chain has TRBV7-2 and TRBJ2-3; a weak D match, TRBD2 (5 bases). Germline V lookup: CDR1 SGHTA, CDR2 FQGNSA. CDR3 length: 15 amino acids. Trimming removed 5 bases from V and 1 base from J, with 13 bases in between.

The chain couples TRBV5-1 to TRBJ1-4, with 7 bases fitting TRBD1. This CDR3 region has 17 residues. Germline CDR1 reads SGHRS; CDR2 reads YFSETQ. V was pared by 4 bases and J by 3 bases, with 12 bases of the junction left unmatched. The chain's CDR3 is CASSPDRQGPSNEKLFF. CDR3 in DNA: TGCGCCAGCAGCCCTGACAGACAGGGACCTTCTAATGAAAAACTGTTTTTT.

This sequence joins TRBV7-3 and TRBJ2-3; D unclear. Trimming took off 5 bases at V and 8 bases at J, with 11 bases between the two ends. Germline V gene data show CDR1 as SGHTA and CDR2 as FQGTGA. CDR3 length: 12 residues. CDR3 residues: CASSLELGTQYF. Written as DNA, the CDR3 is TGTGCCAGCAGCCTAGAGCTGGGTACGCAGTATTTT. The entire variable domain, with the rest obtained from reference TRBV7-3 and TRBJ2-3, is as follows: GAGVSQTPSNKVTEKGKYVELRCDPISGHTALYWYRQSLGQGPEFLIYFQGTGAADDSGLPNDRFFAVRPEGSVSTLKIQRTERGDSAVYLCASSLELGTQYFGPGTRLTVL.

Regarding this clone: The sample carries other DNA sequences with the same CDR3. The CDR3: CASSVSSNNEQFF. DNA for the CDR3: TGTGCCAGCAGTGTCTCCAGCAACAATGAGCAGTTCTTC. V gene TRBV6-4 combines with J gene TRBJ2-1; D gene unclear. This CDR3 has 13 amino acids. Germline values: CDR1 MRHNA, CDR2 SNTAGT. The V and J ends lost 4 bases and 5 bases respectively, with 9 bases between them.

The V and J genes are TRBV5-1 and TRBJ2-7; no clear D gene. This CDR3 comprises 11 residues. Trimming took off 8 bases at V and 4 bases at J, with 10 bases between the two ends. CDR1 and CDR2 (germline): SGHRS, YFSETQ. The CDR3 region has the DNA TGCGCCAGTTCATCTAGTTACGAGCAGTACTTC. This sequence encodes CASSSSYEQYF.

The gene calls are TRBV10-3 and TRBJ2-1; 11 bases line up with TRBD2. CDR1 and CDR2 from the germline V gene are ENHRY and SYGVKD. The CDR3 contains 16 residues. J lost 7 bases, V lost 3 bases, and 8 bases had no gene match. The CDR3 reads CAISEDLAGGVNEQFF. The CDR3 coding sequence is TGTGCCATCAGTGAAGACTTAGCGGGAGGGGTGAATGAGCAGTTCTTC.

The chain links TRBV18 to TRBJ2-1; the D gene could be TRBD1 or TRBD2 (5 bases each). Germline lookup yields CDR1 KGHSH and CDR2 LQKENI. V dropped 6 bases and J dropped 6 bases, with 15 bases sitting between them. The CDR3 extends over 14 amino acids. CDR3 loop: CASSSGPRGNEQFF. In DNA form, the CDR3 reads TGTGCCAGCTCTTCGGGGCCCCGAGGCAATGAGCAGTTCTTC.

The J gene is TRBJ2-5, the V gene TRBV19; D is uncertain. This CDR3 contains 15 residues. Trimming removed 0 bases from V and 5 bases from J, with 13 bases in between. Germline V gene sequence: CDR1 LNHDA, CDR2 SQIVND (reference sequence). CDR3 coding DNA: TGTGCCAGTAGTATAGAGCCGGCAGCCAGGGAGACCCAGTACTTC. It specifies CASSIEPAARETQYF.

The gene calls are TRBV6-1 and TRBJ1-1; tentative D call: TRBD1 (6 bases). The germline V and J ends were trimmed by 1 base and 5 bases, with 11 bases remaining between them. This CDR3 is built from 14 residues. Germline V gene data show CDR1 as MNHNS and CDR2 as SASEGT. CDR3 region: CASSEGGRGTEAFF. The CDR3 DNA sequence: TGTGCCAGCAGTGAAGGGGGGCGAGGTACTGAAGCTTTCTTT.

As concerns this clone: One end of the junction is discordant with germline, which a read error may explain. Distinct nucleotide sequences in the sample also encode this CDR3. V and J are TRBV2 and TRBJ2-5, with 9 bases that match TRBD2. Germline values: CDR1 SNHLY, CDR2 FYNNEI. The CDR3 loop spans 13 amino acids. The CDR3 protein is CARRLAAQETQYF. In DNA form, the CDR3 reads TGTGCCAGGCGACTAGCGGCGCAAGAGACTCAGTACTTC.

This CDR3 is CASSLAEGSGYTF. As DNA, the CDR3 is TGTGCCAGCAGCTTAGCGGAGGGTAGTGGCTACACCTTC. The chain couples TRBV7-2 to TRBJ1-2; D is uncertain. Trimming took off 0 bases at V and 7 bases at J, with 9 bases between the two ends. This CDR3 comprises 13 residues. CDR1 and CDR2 from the germline V gene are SGHTA and FQGNSA.

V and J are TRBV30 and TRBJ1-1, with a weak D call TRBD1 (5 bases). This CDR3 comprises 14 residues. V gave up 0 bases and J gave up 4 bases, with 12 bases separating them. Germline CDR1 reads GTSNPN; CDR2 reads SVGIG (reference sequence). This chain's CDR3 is CAWSVGAAFTEAFF. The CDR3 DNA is TGTGCCTGGAGTGTAGGGGCAGCCTTCACTGAAGCTTTCTTT.

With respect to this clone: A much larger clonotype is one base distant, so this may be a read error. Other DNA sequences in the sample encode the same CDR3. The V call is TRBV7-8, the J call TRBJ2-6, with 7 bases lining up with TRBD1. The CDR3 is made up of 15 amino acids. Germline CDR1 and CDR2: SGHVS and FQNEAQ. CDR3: CASSRGTAGANVLTF. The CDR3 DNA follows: TGTGCCAGCAGCCGAGGGACAGCTGGGGCCAACGTCTTGACTTTC. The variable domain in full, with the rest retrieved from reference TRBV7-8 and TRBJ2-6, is GAGVSQSPRYKVAKRGQDVALRCDPISGHVSLFWYQQALGQGPEFLTYFQNEAQLDKSGLPSDRFFAERPEGSVSTLKIQRTQQEDSAVYLCASSRGTAGANVLTFGAGSRLTVL.

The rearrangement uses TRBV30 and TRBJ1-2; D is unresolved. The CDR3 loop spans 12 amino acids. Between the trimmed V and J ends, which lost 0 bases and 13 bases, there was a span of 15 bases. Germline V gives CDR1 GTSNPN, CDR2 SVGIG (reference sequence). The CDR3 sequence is CAWSVVYGKATF. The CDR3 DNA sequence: TGTGCCTGGAGTGTAGTTTACGGTAAAGCCACCTTC.

CDR3 bases: TGTGCCAGTAGTATAGTAATAAGTGGAAAGGGGAACACTGAAGCTTTCTTT. This codes for CASSIVISGKGNTEAFF. The chain uses TRBV19 and TRBJ1-1; no clear D gene. The V gene lost 1 base and the J gene lost 1 base, with 16 bases spanning the gap. The CDR3 has 17 amino acids. In germline, CDR1 is LNHDA, CDR2 SQIVND (reference sequence).

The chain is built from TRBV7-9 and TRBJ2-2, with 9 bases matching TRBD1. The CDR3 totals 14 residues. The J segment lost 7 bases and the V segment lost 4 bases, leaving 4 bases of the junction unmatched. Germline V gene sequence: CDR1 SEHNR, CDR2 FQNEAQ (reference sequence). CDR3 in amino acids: CASSSGQGGGELFF. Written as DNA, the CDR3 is TGTGCCAGCAGCTCGGGACAGGGTGGCGGGGAGCTGTTTTTT.

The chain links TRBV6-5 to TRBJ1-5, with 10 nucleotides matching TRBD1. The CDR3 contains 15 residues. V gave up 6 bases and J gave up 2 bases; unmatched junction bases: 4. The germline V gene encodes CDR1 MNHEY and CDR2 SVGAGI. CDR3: CASRGQGSGNQPQHF. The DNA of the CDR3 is TGTGCCAGCAGGGGACAGGGGTCGGGCAATCAGCCCCAGCATTTT.

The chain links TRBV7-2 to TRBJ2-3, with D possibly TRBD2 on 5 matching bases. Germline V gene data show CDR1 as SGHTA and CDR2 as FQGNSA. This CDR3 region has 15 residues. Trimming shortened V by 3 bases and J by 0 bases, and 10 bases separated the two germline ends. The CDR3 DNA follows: TGTGCCAGCAGCTTCCTAGACTATAGCACAGATACGCAGTATTTT. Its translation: CASSFLDYSTDTQYF.

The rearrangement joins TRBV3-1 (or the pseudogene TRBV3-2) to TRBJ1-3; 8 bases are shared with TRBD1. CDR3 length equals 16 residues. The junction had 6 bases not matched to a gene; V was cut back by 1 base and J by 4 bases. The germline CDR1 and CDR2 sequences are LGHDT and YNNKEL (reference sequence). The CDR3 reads CASSQAPQGAGNTIYF. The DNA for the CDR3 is TGTGCCAGCAGCCAAGCCCCCCAGGGGGCGGGAAACACCATATATTTT.

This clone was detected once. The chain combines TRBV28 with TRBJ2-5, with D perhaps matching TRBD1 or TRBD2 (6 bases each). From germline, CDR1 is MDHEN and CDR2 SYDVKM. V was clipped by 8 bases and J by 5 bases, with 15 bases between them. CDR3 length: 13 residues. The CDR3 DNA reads TGTGCCAGCGGCAGAGGGGGGTACGAGACCCAGTACTTC. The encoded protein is CASGRGGYETQYF.

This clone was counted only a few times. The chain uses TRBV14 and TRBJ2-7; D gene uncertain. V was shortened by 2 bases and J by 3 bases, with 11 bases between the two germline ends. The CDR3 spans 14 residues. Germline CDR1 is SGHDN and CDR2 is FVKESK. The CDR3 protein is CASSQRQNFYEQYF. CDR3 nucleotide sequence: TGTGCCAGCAGCCAACGCCAGAATTTCTACGAGCAGTACTTC.

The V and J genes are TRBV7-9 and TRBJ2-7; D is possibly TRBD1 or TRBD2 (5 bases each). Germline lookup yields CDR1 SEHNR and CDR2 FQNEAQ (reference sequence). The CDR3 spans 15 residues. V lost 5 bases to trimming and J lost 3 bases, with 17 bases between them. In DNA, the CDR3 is TGTGCCAGCAGCCGAAATAGTGAGGGGTACTACGAGCAGTACTTC. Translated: CASSRNSEGYYEQYF.

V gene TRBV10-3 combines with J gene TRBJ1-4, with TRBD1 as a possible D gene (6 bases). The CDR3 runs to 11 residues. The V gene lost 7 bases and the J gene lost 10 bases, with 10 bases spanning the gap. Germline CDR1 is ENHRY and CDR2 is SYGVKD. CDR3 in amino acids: CAIKGEGKLFF. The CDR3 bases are TGTGCCATCAAGGGGGAGGGAAAACTGTTTTTT.

In nucleotides, the CDR3 is TGCGCCAGCAGACCTGGGACTAGCGACGCCGGGGAGCTGTTTTTT. Its translation: CASRPGTSDAGELFF. J is TRBJ2-2 and V is TRBV10-1, with TRBD2 matching over 10 bases. Germline V gene lookup returns CDR1 WNHNN and CDR2 SYGVQD (reference sequence). This CDR3 has 15 residues. The ends lost 6 bases at V and 6 bases at J; junction bases unmatched: 7.

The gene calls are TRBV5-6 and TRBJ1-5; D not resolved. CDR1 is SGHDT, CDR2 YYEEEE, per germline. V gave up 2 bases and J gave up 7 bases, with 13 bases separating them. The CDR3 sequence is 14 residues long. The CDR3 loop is CASSFWPGGQPQHF. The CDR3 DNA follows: TGTGCCAGCAGCTTCTGGCCTGGAGGACAGCCCCAGCATTTT.

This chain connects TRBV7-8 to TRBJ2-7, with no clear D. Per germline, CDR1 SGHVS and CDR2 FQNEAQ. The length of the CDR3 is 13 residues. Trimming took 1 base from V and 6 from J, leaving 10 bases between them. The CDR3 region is CASSLVGEVEQYF. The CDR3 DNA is TGTGCCAGCAGCTTAGTGGGCGAAGTCGAGCAGTACTTC.

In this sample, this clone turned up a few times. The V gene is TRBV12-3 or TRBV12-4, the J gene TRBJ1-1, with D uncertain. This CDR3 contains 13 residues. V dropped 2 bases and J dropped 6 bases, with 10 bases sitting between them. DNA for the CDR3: TGTGCCAGCAGTTTAAGGATCCATTCTGAAGCTTTCTTT. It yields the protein CASSLRIHSEAFF.

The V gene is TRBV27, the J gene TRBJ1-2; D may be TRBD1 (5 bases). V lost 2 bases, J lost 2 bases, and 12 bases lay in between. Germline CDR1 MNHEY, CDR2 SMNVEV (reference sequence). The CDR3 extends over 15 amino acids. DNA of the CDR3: TGTGCCAGCAGTTTAACCCCAGGGTGGAACTATGGCTACACCTTC. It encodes CASSLTPGWNYGYTF.